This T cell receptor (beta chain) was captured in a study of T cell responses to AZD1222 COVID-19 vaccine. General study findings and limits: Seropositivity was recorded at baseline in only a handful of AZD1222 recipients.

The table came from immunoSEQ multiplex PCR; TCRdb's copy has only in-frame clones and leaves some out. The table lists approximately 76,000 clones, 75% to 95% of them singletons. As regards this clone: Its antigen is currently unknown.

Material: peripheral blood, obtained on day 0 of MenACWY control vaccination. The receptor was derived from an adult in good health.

The CDR3 DNA reads TGTGCCAGCAGTGAATTTAACATAAGGAATTCACCCCTCCACTTT. Its translation is CASSEFNIRNSPLHF. The chain joins TRBV25-1 to TRBJ1-6; D uncertain. The germline gives CDR1 MGHDK, CDR2 SYGVNS. The V gene lost 1 base and the J gene lost 7 bases, with 11 bases spanning the gap. This CDR3 region has 15 residues.